This T cell receptor beta chain emerged from a study of shared clonotypes between healthy human individuals. The length of the CDR3 is 12 residues. Germline V gene sequence: CDR1 SGHAT, CDR2 FQNNGV. Trimming took 0 bases from V and 13 from J, leaving 12 bases between them. To note about this clone: Its antigen is not identified.

Study-wide results and caveats: Naive subsets generally exceeded memory subsets in estimated richness.

Evenly divided among several immunoSEQ plates was the genomic DNA of each subset. The repertoire was sequenced with immunoSEQ multiplex PCR; TCRdb's copy has only in-frame clones and lacks some. This table holds about 2 million clones, 85% to 95% found once. Sequencing was carried out using naive CD4+ T cells sorted from blood. Subset: CD45RA+ positively selected. The chain couples TRBV11-2 to TRBJ1-1; TRBD1 is a possible D gene (5 bases). The clonotype was recovered from a man aged 18 to 30 in good health. Here the CDR3 DNA reads TGTGCCAGCAGCTTAGATCGGGGCTCGGGTTTCTTT. It specifies CASSLDRGSGFF.